This TCR beta chain was identified in a study of blood T cells in healthy people across ages. The second PCR ran about 6 to 12 cycles with a sample-barcoded 5' primer and J-beta primers. TCRdb recomputed calls from the 5' RACE reads with MiXCR, one row per CDR3 protein. The sample consists of about 970,000 distinct CDR3 sequences, roughly 51% of them appearing once. Trimming took 0 bases from V and 1 from J, leaving 15 bases between them. CDR1 is SEHNR and CDR2 is FQNEAQ in the germline V gene (reference sequence). The CDR3 covers 17 residues. The chain carries TRBV7-9 and TRBJ1-1; D unclear. The sequence came from a woman in her sixties or seventies in good health. The sequenced sample consisted of blood. In DNA form, the CDR3 reads TGTGCCAGCAGCTTAGCGGTCACGGCCGGAGGGAACACTGAAGCTTTCTTT. Translating it yields CASSLAVTAGGNTEAFF.